This T cell receptor (beta chain) was captured by sequencing in a study of T cell responses to AZD1222 COVID-19 vaccine. Study-wide results and limits: Most donors were white British, females outnumbered males, and clonal diversity was possibly underestimated. There were repertoire samples only from the period after the peak T cell response. Distributed over spike, vaccine-associated CD4 TCRs predominated at 160-218 and 743-854.

V lost 6 bases to trimming and J lost 1 base; unmatched junction nucleotides: 8. The CDR3 consists of 15 residues. Germline CDR1 reads MGHDK; CDR2 reads SYGVNS. In the case of this clone: Its antigen is unknown.

Repertoires were generated with immunoSEQ multiplex PCR, while TCRdb's copy carries only in-frame clones and drops some. The sample holds 50,000 to 75,000 clones, roughly nine tenths seen once. The source of this sequence is an adult who received the AZD1222 COVID-19 vaccine. The specimen was peripheral blood, collected 28 days after the second AZD1222 dose. The chain recombines TRBV25-1 with TRBJ1-2; 7 nucleotides align to TRBD1. The CDR3 protein is CASSKGQIINYGYTF. DNA for the CDR3: TGTGCCAGCAGCAAGGGACAGATAATTAACTATGGCTACACCTTC.